Listed here are 8 T cell receptor beta chains from one sample, sequenced in a study of cytomegalovirus exposure and HLA in healthy donors (dated by TCRdb to about 2017). Library creation used the immunoSEQ multiplex PCR assay. For the multiplex PCR, a mixture combining 60 forward primers for TCR Vbeta segments and 13 reverse primers for TCR Jbeta segments was used. As stored in TCRdb, this immuneACCESS dataset retains in-frame rearrangements with V and J assigned. A fraction of the clones does not appear; measured against another copy, unresolved V genes explain less than half of the discrepancy, and the remainder lacks a known reason. The sample records about 160,000 clones, about 86% of which are singletons. The top ten clones comprise over 1.5% of the sample. Specimen: PBMCs. The origin of the receptors is a woman aged 18-35 years in good health and CMV-seronegative.

This chain uses TRBV11-2 with TRBJ2-1; D perhaps matches TRBD1 (6 bases). Deletions cut 1 base from V and 15 bases from J, with 19 bases between. The CDR3 has 14 amino acids. Per the germline V gene, CDR1 is SGHAT and CDR2 is FQNNGV. The CDR3 loop is CASSLVQGRLTLFF. In DNA form, the CDR3 reads TGTGCCAGCAGCTTAGTACAGGGTAGGCTAACGTTGTTCTTC.

V is TRBV7-9 and J is TRBJ1-2; a possible D gene is TRBD1 (5 bases). CDR1 and CDR2 from the germline V gene are SEHNR and FQNEAQ (reference sequence). The CDR3 has 14 amino acids. V was cut by 3 bases and J by 6 bases, with 14 bases left in between. The CDR3 reads CASSLVDRRHGYTF. The CDR3 nucleotides read TGTGCCAGCAGCTTGGTCGACAGAAGACATGGCTACACCTTC.

Points on this clone: The sample has other DNA sequences that encode this CDR3 too. The rearrangement uses TRBV7-8 and TRBJ1-1; no firm D call. The CDR3 has 15 amino acids. Germline assignment: CDR1 SGHVS and CDR2 FQNEAQ. V gave up 0 bases and J gave up 1 base, with 9 bases separating them. CDR3 amino acids: CASSLADRGNTEAFF. In DNA form, the CDR3 reads TGTGCCAGCAGCTTAGCGGATCGGGGGAACACTGAAGCTTTCTTT.

This clone was seen a single time. The chain is built from TRBV2 and TRBJ2-2, with TRBD2 identical over 9 bases. This CDR3 comprises 13 residues. Germline V gene sequence: CDR1 SNHLY, CDR2 FYNNEI. V lost 7 bases to trimming and J lost 7 bases; unmatched junction nucleotides: 4. The CDR3 spells CASKAGGVGELFF. The CDR3 coding sequence is TGTGCCAGCAAGGCGGGAGGGGTCGGGGAGCTGTTTTTT.

V and J are TRBV28 and TRBJ1-2; D not certain. Trimming left V 5 bases short and J 8 bases short, with 9 bases between. There are 11 residues in the CDR3. CDR1 is MDHEN and CDR2 is SYDVKM in the germline V gene. The chain's CDR3 is CASSSNEGYTF. CDR3 bases: TGTGCCAGCAGTAGTAACGAGGGCTACACCTTC.

The chain employs TRBV19 and TRBJ2-5, with TRBD2 matching 7 bases. There are 12 residues in the CDR3. The J segment lost 5 bases and the V segment lost 8 bases, leaving 5 bases of the junction unmatched. CDR1 and CDR2 from the germline V gene are LNHDA and SQIVND (reference sequence). CDR3 nucleotide sequence: TGTGCCAGTTGGGGGGAGGGGGAGACCCAGTACTTC. This sequence encodes CASWGEGETQYF.

The gene calls are TRBV6-4 and TRBJ1-3; unclear D gene. The germline gives CDR1 MRHNA, CDR2 SNTAGT. This CDR3 contains 16 residues. V was cut by 6 bases and J by 0 bases, with 15 bases left in between. The CDR3 DNA sequence: TGTGCCAGCAGCTCCGTCCCACCGAGCTCTGGAAACACCATATATTTT. Translating it yields CASSSVPPSSGNTIYF.

The chain recombines TRBV28 with TRBJ1-1; 7 bases align to TRBD1. CDR3 length: 14 amino acids. Germline CDR1 reads MDHEN; CDR2 reads SYDVKM. V lost 10 bases, J lost 0 bases, and 8 bases stayed unmatched. The CDR3 DNA is TGTGCCACTCTAGGACAGGAGATGAACACTGAAGCTTTCTTT. Translation gives CATLGQEMNTEAFF.